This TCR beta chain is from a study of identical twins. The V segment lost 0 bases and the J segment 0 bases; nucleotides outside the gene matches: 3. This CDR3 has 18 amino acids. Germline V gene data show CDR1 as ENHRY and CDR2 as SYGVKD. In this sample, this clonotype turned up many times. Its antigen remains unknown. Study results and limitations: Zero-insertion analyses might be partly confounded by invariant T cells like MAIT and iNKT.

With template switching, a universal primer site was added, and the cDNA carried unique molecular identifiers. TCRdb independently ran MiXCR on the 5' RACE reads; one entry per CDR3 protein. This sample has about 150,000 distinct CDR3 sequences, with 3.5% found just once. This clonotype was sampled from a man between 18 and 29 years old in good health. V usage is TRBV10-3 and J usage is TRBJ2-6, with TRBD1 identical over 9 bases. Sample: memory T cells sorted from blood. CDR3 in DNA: TGTGCCATCAGTGAGTCCGGGACAGGGATCTCTGGGGCCAACGTCCTGACTTTC. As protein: CAISESGTGISGANVLTF.